Presented here are 13 T cell receptor beta chains from one specimen sequenced in a study of T cells in Graves' hyperthyroidism and ophthalmopathy. The investigators amplified TCR beta CDR3 regions from RNA transcripts. First-round RT-PCR with HTBI primers amplified the TCR CDR3 region. TCRdb used MiXCR to reprocess the multiplex PCR reads, holding one entry per CDR3 protein. The top ten clones hold 25% to 30% of a sample with more than 500,000 distinct CDR3 sequences, about 16% of them seen once. The specimen was blood. These receptors all stem from a woman in her twenties or thirties with Graves' ophthalmopathy.

This clonotype has a handful of counts. This chain joins TRBV6-5 and TRBJ2-7; the D gene is possibly TRBD1 (6 bases). The CDR3 sequence is 18 residues long. Between the trimmed V and J ends, which lost 2 bases and 3 bases, there was a span of 23 bases. CDR1 is MNHEY and CDR2 is SVGAGI in the germline V gene. CDR3 in amino acids: CASSYRGPSGALIYEQYF. As DNA, the CDR3 is TGTGCCAGCAGTTACCGCGGTCCCTCAGGGGCCCTAATCTACGAGCAGTACTTC.

This clonotype was seen many times. The rearrangement joins TRBV5-1 to TRBJ2-7; perhaps TRBD1 as D (5 bases). Trimming removed 4 bases from V and 2 bases from J, with 13 bases in between. Germline V lookup: CDR1 SGHRS, CDR2 YFSETQ. The CDR3 spans 14 residues. CDR3 sequence reads: CASSNGHEPYEQYF. CDR3 nucleotides: TGCGCCAGCAGCAACGGACACGAGCCCTACGAGCAGTACTTC.

This clonotype was detected only once. In DNA, the CDR3 is TGCAGTGCCCCGGGACAGGACTTTTTCAATGAGCAGTTCTTC. It encodes CSAPGQDFFNEQFF. The chain is built from TRBV20-1 and TRBJ2-1; 8 nucleotides match TRBD1. V lost 6 bases and J lost 6; bases outside the gene matches: 10. Germline values: CDR1 DFQATT, CDR2 SNEGSKA (reference sequence). CDR3 length equals 14 residues.

V usage is TRBV14 and J usage is TRBJ2-3; 8 nucleotides align to TRBD2. Trimming took 1 base from V and 4 from J; bases not matched to a gene: 7. The CDR3 covers 16 residues. CDR1 SGHDN and CDR2 FVKESK come from the germline V gene. CDR3 in DNA: TGTGCCAGCAGCCAAGGGTACAGCGGGAGCTCAGATACGCAGTATTTT. It is translated as CASSQGYSGSSDTQYF.

DNA of the CDR3: TGTGCCACCAGTGAGAGTTGGGTAGGGCAACTAACAGATACGCAGTATTTT. Its translation: CATSESWVGQLTDTQYF. J is TRBJ2-3 and V is TRBV24-1, with D unresolved. CDR1 is KGHDR and CDR2 is SFDVKD in the germline V gene. The V end lost 4 bases, the J end lost 3 bases, and 19 bases lay between the germline ends. The CDR3 runs 17 residues.

This chain joins TRBV20-1 and TRBJ2-3; 13 bases fit TRBD2. Unmatched junction bases numbered 19, after V lost 2 bases and J lost 5 bases. This CDR3 contains 20 residues. Looked up from germline, CDR1 is DFQATT and CDR2 is SNEGSKA (reference sequence). The CDR3 DNA sequence: TGCAGTGCTAGACCCAGCCCCACTAGCGGGAGGGCCAATAGGTTAGATACGCAGTATTTT. This sequence encodes CSARPSPTSGRANRLDTQYF.

Details on this clonotype: With a much larger clone just one base away, this may be a read error. The CDR3 DNA is TGTGCCAGCAGTTTAGCGGGGACAGAGCGAAGGTTTTGCGAGCAGTACTTC. Its protein is CASSLAGTERRFCEQYF. V gene TRBV28 combines with J gene TRBJ2-7; D might be TRBD1 (7 bases). The V end was cut by 2 bases, the J end by 6 bases, with 23 bases between. The CDR3 consists of 17 residues. In germline, CDR1 is MDHEN, CDR2 SYDVKM.

Comments on this clonotype: A read error may explain this, as a much larger clone is one base away. CDR3 loop: CASSLTSLGRTQYF. CDR3 nucleotides: TGTGCCAGCAGCTTAACTAGCCTGGGCAGGACCCAGTACTTC. The chain recombines TRBV7-2 with TRBJ2-5; weak D call: TRBD2 (6 bases). Germline V gives CDR1 SGHTA, CDR2 FQGNSA. CDR3 length: 14 residues. V was shortened by 2 bases and J by 7 bases, with 14 bases between the two germline ends.

V is TRBV30 and J is TRBJ1-5; the D gene is possibly TRBD1 (5 bases). Germline CDR1 and CDR2: GTSNPN and SVGIG (reference sequence). V was pared by 5 bases and J by 2 bases, with 10 bases between. This CDR3 has 13 amino acids. For the CDR3, the DNA is TGTGCCTGGGGGGACTTGGGCAATCAGCCCCAGCATTTT. Translated, it gives CAWGDLGNQPQHF.

This clonotype was seen a handful of times. The chain uses TRBV20-1 and TRBJ2-1; maybe TRBD2 (6 bases). Trimming left V 6 bases short and J 0 bases short, with 21 bases between. CDR3 size: 17 residues. Germline CDR1 and CDR2: DFQATT and SNEGSKA (reference sequence). CDR3 sequence (DNA): TGCAGTGCCAGGAAATCTCTAGCGCTCAGCTCCTACAATGAGCAGTTCTTC. This sequence encodes CSARKSLALSSYNEQFF.

This clonotype showed up many times. The chain has TRBV6-1 and TRBJ1-5; possibly TRBD1 for D (5 bases). The germline V gene has CDR1 MNHNS and CDR2 SASEGT. The CDR3 spans 17 residues. The ends were cut back, 4 bases at V and 4 bases at J, with 20 bases in the middle. The CDR3: CASSGRGGGPTNQPQHF. CDR3 sequence (DNA): TGTGCCAGCAGTGGCCGGGGCGGGGGACCCACTAATCAGCCCCAGCATTTT.

This clonotype was counted at least ten times. This rearrangement joins TRBV28 to TRBJ1-1; D gene ambiguous. The V gene's germline CDR1 is MDHEN and CDR2 SYDVKM. The CDR3 has 13 amino acids. V was cut by 3 bases and J by 1 base, with 6 bases left in between. This CDR3 is CASSFGQNTEAFF. CDR3 coding DNA: TGTGCCAGCAGTTTTGGGCAGAACACTGAAGCTTTCTTT.

At least ten counts were recorded for this clonotype. This chain links TRBV11-2 with TRBJ2-3; TRBD2 agrees at 9 bases. This CDR3 is built from 17 residues. The junction had 6 bases not matched to a gene; V was cut back by 1 base and J by 1 base. Germline CDR1 is SGHAT and CDR2 is FQNNGV. The CDR3 spells CASSLVPRLAGTDTQYF. CDR3 in DNA: TGTGCCAGCAGCTTAGTGCCGCGACTAGCGGGCACAGATACGCAGTATTTT.